Below, 30 T cell receptor beta chains from the same sample are listed, as sequenced in a study of cytomegalovirus exposure and HLA in healthy donors (dated by TCRdb to the late 2010s). The method behind the library was the immunoSEQ multiplex PCR assay. For the multiplex PCR, a mixture combining 60 forward primers for TCR Vbeta segments and 13 reverse primers for TCR Jbeta segments was used. What TCRdb holds here is the immuneACCESS table cut down to in-frame rearrangements. Part of the clones is not present; checked against another copy, under half of the missing clones reflect an unresolved V gene, and the others are unexplained. Present in this sample are roughly 130,000 clones, almost 80% of which were seen just once. The ten largest make up approximately 0.9% of the sample. The specimen sequenced was PBMCs. The source of these receptors is a man aged 18-30 years in good health and CMV-seronegative.

This clone was detected only a few times. The rearrangement uses TRBV4-3 and TRBJ2-7, with D possibly TRBD1 on 6 matching bases. Trimming cost V 3 bases and J 3 bases, with 9 bases left between them. Per germline, CDR1 LGHNA and CDR2 YSLEER. The CDR3 is 13 amino acids. CDR3 region: CASSQVQGYEQYF. The CDR3 bases are TGCGCCAGCAGCCAGGTACAGGGCTACGAGCAGTACTTC.

This chain links TRBV6-6 with TRBJ2-1; no firm D call. The germline gives CDR1 MNHNY, CDR2 SVGAGI (reference sequence). This CDR3 region has 12 residues. The V gene lost 5 bases and the J gene lost 15 bases, with 17 bases spanning the gap. The CDR3 here is CASSPGPNPTFF. CDR3 DNA: TGTGCCAGCAGTCCGGGTCCAAATCCCACGTTCTTC.

The J gene is TRBJ1-1, the V gene TRBV7-9, with 7 bases fitting TRBD1. The CDR3 is made up of 16 amino acids. V trimming: 8 bases; J trimming: 3 bases; junction bases outside the gene matches: 15. The germline gives CDR1 SEHNR, CDR2 FQNEAQ (reference sequence). The DNA of the CDR3 is TGTGCCAGCGACCCGAGGAGGGGGCCCCGGGACACTGAAGCTTTCTTT. This codes for CASDPRRGPRDTEAFF.

This clone was recorded once. The chain is built from TRBV7-2 and TRBJ2-3; D perhaps matches TRBD1 (6 bases). V lost 5 bases and J lost 0, with 15 bases in between. There are 16 residues in the CDR3. Germline-derived CDR1 and CDR2 are SGHTA and FQGNSA. Written as DNA, the CDR3 is TGTGCCAGCAGCGAAGACAGGCACACTAGCACAGATACGCAGTATTTT. Amino acid sequence: CASSEDRHTSTDTQYF.

This CDR3 is CASRRGQGYNEQFF. The DNA of the CDR3 is TGTGCCAGCAGGCGGGGCCAGGGATACAATGAGCAGTTCTTC. The chain joins TRBV6-1 to TRBJ2-1; a weak D match, TRBD2 (6 bases). V was trimmed by 6 bases and J by 4 bases, leaving 13 bases between them. Germline loops: CDR1 MNHNS, CDR2 SASEGT. The CDR3 length is 14 residues.

The chain recombines TRBV10-3 with TRBJ2-2; D possibly corresponds to TRBD2 (6 bases). Per germline, CDR1 ENHRY and CDR2 SYGVKD. The CDR3 covers 15 residues. V was shortened by 2 bases and J by 4 bases, with 11 bases between the two germline ends. CDR3 loop: CAISEVPGVTGELFF. For the CDR3, the DNA is TGTGCCATCAGTGAGGTCCCGGGGGTCACCGGGGAGCTGTTTTTT.

In the case of this clone: The sample holds other DNA sequences that translate to the same CDR3. The V call is TRBV5-1, the J call TRBJ2-7; 7 positions match TRBD2. The CDR3 covers 15 residues. The germline V gene has CDR1 SGHRS and CDR2 YFSETQ. The V segment lost 3 bases and the J segment 2 bases; nucleotides outside the gene matches: 8. The CDR3 region is CASSSTGTTTYEQYF. In DNA form, the CDR3 reads TGCGCCAGCAGCTCAACCGGGACTACGACCTACGAGCAGTACTTC.

The V gene is TRBV29-1, the J gene TRBJ2-7, with 11 bases lining up with TRBD1. The J segment lost 3 bases and the V segment lost 7 bases, leaving 2 bases of the junction unmatched. From germline, CDR1 is SQVTM and CDR2 ANQGSEA. CDR3 length equals 12 residues. The CDR3 protein is CSAGTGGYEQYF. Written as DNA, the CDR3 is TGCAGCGCCGGGACAGGGGGCTACGAGCAGTACTTC.

The rearrangement joins TRBV5-6 to TRBJ1-5; D is perhaps TRBD1 (5 bases). This CDR3 is 15 amino acids long. V was cut by 0 bases and J by 3 bases, with 10 bases left in between. Germline CDR1 reads SGHDT; CDR2 reads YYEEEE. The CDR3 nucleotides are TGTGCCAGCAGCTTGGGGGTGGGGCCCAATCAGCCCCAGCATTTT. It encodes CASSLGVGPNQPQHF.

This clone occurred once. The V gene is TRBV5-6, the J gene TRBJ2-2, with D unresolved. Germline lookup yields CDR1 SGHDT and CDR2 YYEEEE. The CDR3 consists of 13 residues. V dropped 1 base and J dropped 8 bases, with 9 bases sitting between them. The CDR3 sequence is CASSLSVRGELFF. As DNA, the CDR3 is TGTGCCAGCAGCTTGAGTGTTCGGGGGGAGCTGTTTTTT. Looking up the rest from reference TRBV5-6 and TRBJ2-2 gives the full variable domain: DAGVTQSPTHLIKTRGQQVTLRCSPKSGHDTVSWYQQALGQGPQFIFQYYEEEERQRGNFPDRFSGHQFPNYSSELNVNALLLGDSALYLCASSLSVRGELFFGEGSRLTVL.

In regard to this clone: Distinct nucleotide sequences in the sample also encode this CDR3. This chain uses TRBV9 with TRBJ2-6; D perhaps matches TRBD1 (6 bases). The CDR3 is 15 residues long. Germline V CDR1 and CDR2: SGDLS, YYNGEE. V gave up 2 bases and J gave up 1 base, with 7 bases separating them. CDR3 DNA sequence: TGTGCCAGCAGCGTCACAGGGTCTGGGGCCAACGTCCTGACTTTC. Translation gives CASSVTGSGANVLTF. Full variable domain (outside the CDR3, taken from reference TRBV9 and TRBJ2-6): DSGVTQTPKHLITATGQRVTLRCSPRSGDLSVYWYQQSLDQGLQFLIQYYNGEERAKGNILERFSAQQFPDLHSELNLSSLELGDSALYFCASSVTGSGANVLTFGAGSRLTVL.

The chain's CDR3 is CASSYGPSPHQETQYF. CDR3 coding DNA: TGTGCCAGCAGTTATGGGCCGTCCCCTCACCAAGAGACCCAGTACTTC. V gene TRBV6-5 combines with J gene TRBJ2-5; no definite D call. Trimming shortened V by 3 bases and J by 0 bases, and 14 bases separated the two germline ends. Germline V gene data show CDR1 as MNHEY and CDR2 as SVGAGI. The CDR3 totals 16 residues.

The chain joins TRBV9 to TRBJ1-5; 10 positions match TRBD1. Looked up from germline, CDR1 is SGDLS and CDR2 is YYNGEE. The CDR3 covers 14 residues. V gave up 5 bases and J gave up 7 bases; unmatched junction bases: 6. For the CDR3, the DNA is TGTGCCAGCAGTGGCGGACAGGGGGGACAGCCCCAGCATTTT. It codes for CASSGGQGGQPQHF.

A remark on this clone: One end of the junction is discordant with germline, which a read error may explain. This chain uses TRBV6-5 with TRBJ1-2; 9 bases line up with TRBD1. CDR1 is MNHEY and CDR2 is SVGAGI in the germline V gene. The CDR3 runs to 13 residues. CDR3 sequence reads: CAGRGQGNYGYTF. CDR3 DNA: TGTGCCGGCAGGGGACAGGGAAACTATGGCTACACCTTC.

The V and J genes are TRBV12-5 and TRBJ1-6; D ambiguous. The CDR3 is made up of 14 amino acids. CDR1 and CDR2 from the germline V gene are LGHNT and FRNRAP. V lost 4 bases and J lost 7, with 11 bases in between. CDR3 amino acids: CASGSSAGNSPLHF. The CDR3 DNA follows: TGTGCTAGTGGTTCTTCAGCCGGGAATTCACCCCTCCACTTT.

CDR3 sequence: CASSQTWDRNNYGYTF. In DNA, the CDR3 is TGTGCCAGCAGCCAAACCTGGGACAGAAATAACTATGGCTACACCTTC. The chain links TRBV4-2 to TRBJ1-2; 7 bases map to TRBD1. The V segment lost 2 bases and the J segment 1 base; nucleotides outside the gene matches: 7. The germline gives CDR1 LGHNA, CDR2 YNFKEQ. The CDR3 has 16 residues.

The V call is TRBV4-3, the J call TRBJ1-5, with a possible D match to TRBD1 (6 bases). The germline V and J ends were trimmed by 3 bases and 2 bases, with 11 bases remaining between them. Per germline, CDR1 LGHNA and CDR2 YSLEER. The CDR3 has 15 amino acids. For the CDR3, the DNA is TGCGCCAGCAGCCAGGATCCAGGGGGCAATCAGCCCCAGCATTTT. Protein sequence: CASSQDPGGNQPQHF.

This chain joins TRBV7-2 and TRBJ2-3; D perhaps matches TRBD2 (5 bases). V was trimmed by 5 bases and J by 6 bases, leaving 9 bases between them. Germline assignment: CDR1 SGHTA and CDR2 FQGNSA. The CDR3 has 12 residues. The CDR3 DNA is TGTGCCAGCAGCACCCGGACTGATACGCAGTATTTT. Translated: CASSTRTDTQYF.

V and J are TRBV28 and TRBJ1-1; D might be TRBD1 (6 bases). The CDR3 is made up of 12 amino acids. V lost 6 bases and J lost 10, with 15 bases in between. CDR1 MDHEN and CDR2 SYDVKM come from the germline V gene. CDR3 amino acids: CASRATGSRAFF. The CDR3 bases are TGTGCCAGCAGGGCGACAGGTTCGAGAGCTTTCTTT.

This chain uses TRBV25-1 with TRBJ1-3, with D possibly matching TRBD1 (6 bases). The CDR3 has 13 residues. The germline V and J ends were trimmed by 6 bases and 3 bases, with 9 bases remaining between them. CDR1 and CDR2 from the germline V gene are MGHDK and SYGVNS. CDR3 coding DNA: TGTGCCAGCAGAACACAGGGTGGAAACACCATATATTTT. It encodes CASRTQGGNTIYF.

V gene TRBV5-4 combines with J gene TRBJ2-1; 7 bases fit TRBD1. Germline CDR1 SGHNT, CDR2 YYREEE (reference sequence). V dropped 4 bases and J dropped 3; count of bases not matched to a gene: 7. The CDR3 covers 15 residues. The CDR3 nucleotides are TGTGCCAGCAGCACAAACAGGGGATTCTACAATGAGCAGTTCTTC. This codes for CASSTNRGFYNEQFF.

The chain recombines TRBV7-2 with TRBJ1-1; D possibly corresponds to TRBD1 (5 bases). Germline loops: CDR1 SGHTA, CDR2 FQGNSA. With 0 bases removed from V and 6 bases from J, the gap between germline ends came to 14 bases. This CDR3 contains 15 residues. CDR3 DNA sequence: TGTGCCAGCAGCTTAGCGGAGACAGTGATGGCTGAAGCTTTCTTT. Residues: CASSLAETVMAEAFF.

The chain carries TRBV5-8 and TRBJ2-5, with 7 bases matching TRBD2. V shed 3 bases and J 4 bases; nucleotides not matched to a gene: 6. Germline V gene sequence: CDR1 SGHTS, CDR2 YDEGEE. The CDR3 loop spans 14 amino acids. The CDR3 region is CASSWSWGGETQYF. The CDR3 bases are TGTGCCAGCAGCTGGAGTTGGGGGGGAGAGACCCAGTACTTC.

The genes are TRBV6-6 and TRBJ1-2; D might be TRBD1 (6 bases). The CDR3 sequence is 13 residues long. The V and J ends lost 4 bases and 6 bases respectively, with 12 bases between them. Germline values: CDR1 MNHNY, CDR2 SVGAGI (reference sequence). CDR3 sequence (DNA): TGTGCCAGCAGTTTGGACAGACCAAATGGCTACACCTTC. It is translated as CASSLDRPNGYTF.

This chain joins TRBV5-4 and TRBJ1-2; D gene uncertain. The CDR3 sequence is 12 residues long. V gave up 5 bases and J gave up 7 bases, with 12 bases separating them. The V gene's germline CDR1 is SGHNT and CDR2 YYREEE (reference sequence). CDR3 in amino acids: CASSAPRSGYTF. CDR3 DNA: TGTGCCAGCAGTGCACCTCGGAGTGGCTACACCTTC.

This chain links TRBV2 with TRBJ2-4, with TRBD1 matching over 9 bases. This CDR3 comprises 16 residues. CDR1 is SNHLY and CDR2 is FYNNEI in the germline V gene. The junction had 8 bases not matched to a gene; V was cut back by 2 bases and J by 6 bases. The CDR3 region is CASSEWGQGLANIQYF. The CDR3 region has the DNA TGTGCCAGCAGTGAATGGGGACAGGGATTGGCAAACATTCAGTACTTC. The complete variable domain, with remaining parts taken from reference TRBV2 and TRBJ2-4, reads EPEVTQTPSHQVTQMGQEVILRCVPISNHLYFYWYRQILGQKVEFLVSFYNNEISEKSEIFDDQFSVERPDGSNFTLKIRSTKLEDSAMYFCASSEWGQGLANIQYFGAGTRLSVL.

The rearrangement uses TRBV7-6 and TRBJ2-3; 9 bases map to TRBD1. Trimming cost V 3 bases and J 4 bases; bases outside gene matches: 2. CDR1 and CDR2 (germline): SGHVS, FNYEAQ. The CDR3 extends over 14 amino acids. CDR3 nucleotides: TGTGCCAGCAGCTTTGGACAGGGGTCAGATACGCAGTATTTT. As protein: CASSFGQGSDTQYF.

CDR3 nucleotide sequence: TGTGCCTGGAGTGCGGGGGGGGGCCAGGCTTTCTTT. This encodes CAWSAGGGQAFF. The V gene is TRBV30, the J gene TRBJ1-1; the D gene is possibly TRBD1 (6 bases). V lost 1 base, J lost 11 bases, and 14 bases lay in between. The germline CDR1 and CDR2 sequences are GTSNPN and SVGIG (reference sequence). The CDR3 totals 12 residues.

The rearrangement uses TRBV29-1 and TRBJ2-3; a weak D match, TRBD1 (5 bases). The CDR3 consists of 14 residues. Germline V gene sequence: CDR1 SQVTM, CDR2 ANQGSEA. V lost 3 bases, J lost 0 bases, and 10 bases lay in between. The CDR3 protein is CSVDRPGSTDTQYF. CDR3 bases: TGCAGCGTTGACAGGCCAGGGAGCACAGATACGCAGTATTTT.

The rearrangement uses TRBV7-6 and TRBJ2-5; D gene uncertain. V lost 5 bases and J lost 4, with 20 bases in between. This CDR3 comprises 16 residues. Germline CDR1 SGHVS, CDR2 FNYEAQ. As DNA, the CDR3 is TGTGCCAGCAGCCGAGAGCTGCCGCAGCAGGCAGAGACCCAGTACTTC. This codes for CASSRELPQQAETQYF.